Listed below are T cell receptor beta chains from one sample, sequenced in a study of T cells in narcolepsy. Libraries were prepared by immunoSEQ multiplex PCR; TCRdb keeps only in-frame clonotypes and omits some of them. The sample shows some 25,000 clones, about 82% of them seen only once. Sequencing was performed on memory (CD45RA-) CD4+ T cells from blood. These receptors were taken from a human donor in good health. Each CDR3 is given with its conserved first and last residue. Each record gives: J gene, V gene, CDR3 protein.

TRBJ2-2	TRBV2	CASSLGQGNTGELFF
TRBJ2-5	TRBV11-2	CASSLRASGKETQYF
TRBJ2-7	TRBV5-1	CASSLTGSREQYF
TRBJ2-7	TRBV28	CASSLGGGTYEQYF
TRBJ1-5	TRBV6-5	CASSLTGDSNQPQHF
TRBJ1-2	TRBV5-1	CASSQGPVYGYTF
TRBJ1-4	TRBV7-2	CASSLGGVSNEKLFF
TRBJ2-3	TRBV21-1	CASSNIPPCLGGGNLTSTDTQYF
TRBJ1-1	TRBV7-8	CASSRRPKGAPNTEAFF
TRBJ2-3	TRBV9	CASSPRLGRESTDTQYF
TRBJ1-5	TRBV4-1	CASSSNGGRSITNQPQHF
TRBJ2-7	TRBV15	CATSRTGPYEQYF
TRBJ2-7	TRBV11-2	CASSLVGGSSYEQYF
TRBJ2-7	TRBV2	CASKLAVTYEQYF
TRBJ1-1	TRBV7-2	CASSFVSGRVTEAFF
TRBJ2-6	TRBV5-6	CASSLSGANVLTF
TRBJ2-3	TRBV6-1	CASSEFPTGTGGSDTQYF
TRBJ2-5	TRBV5-5	CASSSPVGETQYF
TRBJ2-1	TRBV6-5	CASSYSRGNEQFF
TRBJ1-3	TRBV5-1	CASSGRDSRNTIYF
TRBJ2-1	TRBV2	CASSVRRNYNEQFF
TRBJ2-7	TRBV28	CASTRESYEQYF
TRBJ2-3	TRBV7-2	CASSLLAGASTDTQYF
TRBJ2-3	TRBV5-5	CASSLASGGSTDTQYF
TRBJ2-5	TRBV29-1	CSVVTGDQETQYF
TRBJ2-7	TRBV10-3	CAISEPGTASSYEQYF
NA	TRBV27	CASSFSGTASYEQYF
TRBJ2-3	TRBV6-8	CASSFERGFTDTQYF
TRBJ1-1	TRBV5-4	CASSIRDRGLDRMNTEAFF
TRBJ2-7	TRBV4-2	CASSQVATGKNYEQYF
TRBJ1-2	TRBV29-1	CSVVAGNYGYTF
TRBJ1-5	TRBV2	CASTLQGMQPQHF
TRBJ1-2	TRBV27	CASSLSGNYGYTF
TRBJ1-2	TRBV4-2	CASSQAEGASSGYTF
TRBJ1-5	TRBV29-1	CSVRTGDNQPQHF
TRBJ2-7	TRBV6-1	CASSTQGYEQYF
TRBJ1-1	TRBV2	CASPGTGGTEAFF
TRBJ1-1	TRBV29-1	CSVGELNTEAFF
TRBJ2-1	TRBV13	CASSFRRNEQFF
TRBJ2-1	TRBV4-2	CASSQDEGLAGPSSYNEQFF
TRBJ2-3	TRBV6-4	CASSERGQGLGADTQYF
TRBJ1-1	TRBV28	CASRPTDRGDTEAFF
TRBJ2-3	TRBV6-6	CASSYPGQIPDTQYF
TRBJ2-3	TRBV28	CASSSPTSGSTDTQYF
TRBJ1-1	TRBV6-1	CASRKTPMNTEAFF
TRBJ2-1	TRBV28	CASSLGGSTSNEQFF
TRBJ1-5	TRBV30	CAWAGRGNQPQHF
TRBJ2-5	TRBV29-1	CSVEDNRGRAETQYF
TRBJ2-7	TRBV7-9	CASSSSGLAYEQYF
TRBJ2-7	TRBV7-9	CASSLSGGYEQYF
TRBJ2-7	TRBV7-9	CASSFMSGRGGEQYF
TRBJ2-2	TRBV7-2	CASSPRGGANTGELFF
TRBJ2-1	TRBV19	CASSIDRSPPGNEQFF